Listed below are T cell receptor beta chains from one sample, sequenced in a study of blood T cell repertoires in COVID-19. Some clones are missing from TCRdb's copy, which holds only in-frame ones; the method was immunoSEQ multiplex PCR. The sample has under 300,000 clones, around nine tenths seen once. Sequenced material: PBMCs or T cells enriched from blood (not recorded which). These receptors came from a woman aged 18-35 years who had recovered from COVID-19. Both conserved end residues are part of each CDR3. A D gene is named only where the DNA matches it firmly. Expanded clones are given a class, and other clones once, few, many or no size at all.

NA	NA	TRBJ2-7	TRBV5-4	TGTGCCAGCAGCTCGGTCCCGGGGGATATCTACGAGCAGTACTTC	CASSSVPGDIYEQYF
NA	NA	TRBJ2-7	TRBV6-2/TRBV6-3	TGTGCCAGCAGTTGGGACTCCCGCAGCTCCTACGAGCAGTACTTC	CASSWDSRSSYEQYF
TRBD1	few	TRBJ1-6	TRBV18	TGTGCCAGCTCACGAAGCCGGGACAGGGACAATTCACCCCTCCACTTT	CASSRSRDRDNSPLHF
TRBD2	NA	TRBJ2-5	TRBV19	TGTGCCAGTAGCGGGACTAGGGTAGAGACCCAGTACTTC	CASSGTRVETQYF
TRBD1	NA	TRBJ2-5	TRBV27	TGTGCCAGCAGTTCAGGACAGGGGAGACAAGAGACCCAGTACTTC	CASSSGQGRQETQYF
NA	NA	TRBJ1-5	TRBV9	TGTGCCAGCAGCGTCGAGCCCTCGGGGCAGCCCCAGCATTTT	CASSVEPSGQPQHF
TRBD1	once	TRBJ1-5	TRBV5-1	TGCGCCAGCAGCCCGGACAGGGGTGATCAGCCCCAGCATTTT	CASSPDRGDQPQHF
TRBD2	NA	TRBJ2-5	TRBV5-3	TGTGCCAGAAGCTTGCCTAGCGGGGGGGAGACCCAGTACTTC	CARSLPSGGETQYF
NA	NA	TRBJ2-7	TRBV6-8	TGTGCCAGCAGTTCCCTCCGGGGGATCCCCTACGAGCAGTACTTC	CASSSLRGIPYEQYF
NA	NA	TRBJ2-2	TRBV5-1	TGCGCCAGCGCTCGGGAGCCTCAGAACACCGGGGAGCTGTTTTTT	CASAREPQNTGELFF
TRBD1	NA	TRBJ2-7	TRBV5-1	TGCGCCAGCAGCTGGGGACAGTACGACGAGCAGTACTTC	CASSWGQYDEQYF
TRBD2	NA	TRBJ2-1	TRBV29-1	TGCAGCGTTAGCGACAGGTTGACTAGCGGGAGCACCTACAATGAGCAGTTCTTC	CSVSDRLTSGSTYNEQFF
NA	NA	TRBJ2-7	TRBV27	TGTGCCAGCAGTAGCAGGGGCCACGAGCAGTACTTC	CASSSRGHEQYF
TRBD2	few	TRBJ2-1	TRBV19	TGTGCCAGTAGTATAGCTCCTAGCGGTAATGAGCAGTTCTTC	CASSIAPSGNEQFF
TRBD1	once	TRBJ2-6	TRBV5-4	TGTGCCAGCAGCTCGCAGGGGGCGGCCCCACTGGGGGGGGCCAACGTCCTGACTTTC	CASSSQGAAPLGGANVLTF
NA	NA	TRBJ1-2	TRBV7-2	TGTGCCAGCACCAACGGAGGGGCCTATGGCTACACCTTC	CASTNGGAYGYTF
NA	NA	TRBJ2-3	TRBV29-1	TGCAGCGTTGCAGCGTCTGGAGATACGCAGTATTTT	CSVAASGDTQYF
NA	NA	TRBJ2-5	TRBV6-5	TGTGCCAGCTCAAGGGGGGGCTGGGAGACCCAGTACTTC	CASSRGGWETQYF
NA	NA	TRBJ1-1	TRBV4-2	TGTGCCAGCAGCCAAGATAGAATGTCCGGGAAAGCTTTCTTT	CASSQDRMSGKAFF
NA	NA	TRBJ1-2	TRBV28	TGTGCCAGCAGTTTTTTTCGGGGGACTAACTATGGCTACACCTTC	CASSFFRGTNYGYTF
NA	NA	TRBJ2-7	TRBV7-2	TGTGCCAGCAGTTCAGGGATTTACGAGCAGTACTTC	CASSSGIYEQYF
NA	once	TRBJ2-2	TRBV10-3	TGTGCCACCTCGATGGTGGGGGGATCGGACACCGGGGAGCTGTTTTTT	CATSMVGGSDTGELFF
NA	NA	TRBJ1-1	TRBV10-3	TGTGCCACCCGCAACAGGGACCAAACTGAAGCTTTCTTT	CATRNRDQTEAFF
TRBD1	once	TRBJ1-2	TRBV11-2	TGTGCCAGCAGCTTAGATCGCGTAGGGGGCGATAAAGGCTACACCTTC	CASSLDRVGGDKGYTF
NA	NA	TRBJ2-1	TRBV7-3	TGTGCCAGCAGTCGGGTCCGGGGGAGCTCCTACAATGAGCAGTTCTTC	CASSRVRGSSYNEQFF
TRBD1	once	TRBJ2-1	TRBV24-1	TGTGCCACCTCGGTGTTCGGGACAGGGGACTACAATGAGCAGTTCTTC	CATSVFGTGDYNEQFF
NA	NA	TRBJ2-7	TRBV5-1	TGCGCCAGCAGCATACCGGGACTTACCTACGAGCAGTACTTC	CASSIPGLTYEQYF
NA	once	TRBJ2-1	TRBV9	TGTGCCAGCAGCGTAGATGGAGGTCGCTACAATGAGCAGTTCTTC	CASSVDGGRYNEQFF
NA	NA	TRBJ1-3	TRBV5-1	TGCGCCAGCAGCGAGGGTTTTGAAAACACCATATATTTT	CASSEGFENTIYF